This TCR beta chain stems from a study of blood T cell repertoires in COVID-19. Background on the study: Acute and convalescent COVID-19 samples came from the United States, Italy and Spain. Sample material is recorded as cDNA or gDNA derived from T cells, B-cell-depleted T cells, or PBMCs.

Original methodology: Amplification from reference gene primers served as the basis for estimated nucleated cell counts. Profiling relied on immunoSEQ multiplex PCR, and the TCRdb table lists in-frame clones only, not all of them. The V and J calls and the clone size are those of that table, but D and trimming were determined from the DNA. The sample records some 260,000 clones, more than 70% being singletons. This sequence was found in a woman aged 40 to 50 who had recovered from COVID-19. The sequenced material came from peripheral blood.

CDR3 coding DNA: TGTGCCATCAGGGCAGGGCCTAGCAATCAGCCCCAGCATTTT. Translation: CAIRAGPSNQPQHF. This chain joins TRBV10-3 and TRBJ1-5, with a weak D call TRBD1 (5 bases). There are 14 residues in the CDR3. Germline V lookup: CDR1 ENHRY, CDR2 SYGVKD. The V end was cut by 6 bases, the J end by 0 bases, with 9 bases between.